Below, 19 T cell receptor beta chains from the same sample are listed, as sequenced in a study of blood T cell repertoires in COVID-19. Repertoires were generated with immunoSEQ multiplex PCR, while TCRdb's copy carries only in-frame clones and drops some. The repertoire consists of 210,000 or so clones, with under 90% occurring once and the leading ten covering around 9.3%. The sample was PBMCs or T cells enriched from blood (not recorded which). These TCRs come from a woman aged 45-60 years with acute COVID-19.

The chain uses TRBV7-2 and TRBJ2-7; D may be TRBD1 (6 bases). The CDR3 contains 15 residues. Trimming took off 3 bases at V and 4 bases at J, with 16 bases between the two ends. Germline V gives CDR1 SGHTA, CDR2 FQGNSA. The CDR3 nucleotides are TGTGCCAGCAGCTTCTCCCAGGGGACCCAATACGAGCAGTACTTC. It encodes CASSFSQGTQYEQYF.

The chain carries TRBV4-3 and TRBJ1-2; D is undetermined. CDR1 is LGHNA, CDR2 YSLEER, per germline. V lost 2 bases and J 8 bases, leaving 27 bases between the germline ends. The CDR3 length is 18 residues. CDR3 in amino acids: CASSQRSATEAGSRGYTF. The CDR3 DNA follows: TGCGCCAGCAGCCAACGGTCTGCGACTGAGGCGGGGTCGAGGGGCTACACCTTC.

The chain has TRBV18 and TRBJ2-5; 14 bases match TRBD2. This CDR3 is built from 19 residues. V lost 4 bases and J lost 1; bases outside the gene matches: 11. Germline V lookup: CDR1 KGHSH, CDR2 LQKENI. The CDR3 region has the DNA TGTGCCAGCTCACTGCTAGGGACTAGCGGGAGAGTGGGCCAAGAGACCCAGTACTTC. Translated: CASSLLGTSGRVGQETQYF.

The J gene is TRBJ1-1, the V gene TRBV18; D uncertain. The CDR3 extends over 15 amino acids. Germline values: CDR1 KGHSH, CDR2 LQKENI. V lost 5 bases and J 4 bases, leaving 17 bases between the germline ends. CDR3 region: CASSSLDSPGTEAFF. The DNA of the CDR3 is TGTGCCAGCTCATCATTGGATAGTCCGGGCACTGAAGCTTTCTTT.

V gene TRBV7-2 combines with J gene TRBJ2-2, with a possible D match to TRBD2 (5 bases). The CDR3 loop spans 13 amino acids. The V end was cut by 1 base, the J end by 8 bases, with 8 bases between. Per germline, CDR1 SGHTA and CDR2 FQGNSA. The CDR3 DNA is TGTGCCAGCAGCTTAGTACAGCGGGGGGAGCTGTTTTTT. Its protein product is CASSLVQRGELFF.

The chain's CDR3 is CAIAEGNQPQHF. The DNA of the CDR3 is TGTGCCATCGCCGAGGGCAATCAGCCCCAGCATTTT. V usage is TRBV28 and J usage is TRBJ1-5; D is uncertain. Trimming stripped 10 bases from V and 2 bases from J, with 9 bases between. The CDR3 spans 12 residues. Germline assignment: CDR1 MDHEN and CDR2 SYDVKM.

V usage is TRBV28 and J usage is TRBJ2-5, with D possibly TRBD2 on 6 matching bases. This CDR3 is 14 amino acids long. The germline V gene has CDR1 MDHEN and CDR2 SYDVKM. Deletions cut 7 bases from V and 1 base from J, with 13 bases between. CDR3 in DNA: TGTGCCAGCACGATGATGCGGGGCCAAGAGACCCAGTACTTC. Translated: CASTMMRGQETQYF.

The chain carries TRBV6-5 and TRBJ2-7; D is undetermined. Germline-derived CDR1 and CDR2 are MNHEY and SVGAGI. V was cut by 8 bases and J by 1 base, with 6 bases left in between. The CDR3 is made up of 11 amino acids. In DNA form, the CDR3 reads TGTGCCAGCGGCGGTTCCTACGAGCAGTACTTC. Encoded protein: CASGGSYEQYF.

The chain uses TRBV7-9 and TRBJ2-7; weak D call: TRBD2 (5 bases). V was trimmed by 1 base and J by 4 bases, leaving 14 bases between them. The CDR3 sequence is 15 residues long. Germline loops: CDR1 SEHNR, CDR2 FQNEAQ (reference sequence). The CDR3 nucleotides are TGTGCCAGCAGCTTAGGAGGGCTAGTCCGTTACGAGCAGTACTTC. Amino acid sequence: CASSLGGLVRYEQYF.

DNA of the CDR3: TGTGCCAGTAGAAGGGACAGGGGGAACTATGGCTACACCTTC. Protein product: CASRRDRGNYGYTF. This chain joins TRBV19 and TRBJ1-2, with TRBD1 matching over 11 bases. The length of the CDR3 is 14 residues. V shed 6 bases and J 2 bases; nucleotides not matched to a gene: 2. Germline assignment: CDR1 LNHDA and CDR2 SQIVND (reference sequence).

In its sample, this clone was seen once. The gene calls are TRBV9 and TRBJ2-2, with a possible D match to TRBD1 (6 bases). The germline V gene has CDR1 SGDLS and CDR2 YYNGEE. CDR3 size: 16 residues. The V end was cut by 4 bases, the J end by 3 bases, with 16 bases between. CDR3 region: CASSLGAGPDTGELFF. CDR3 coding DNA: TGTGCCAGCAGCCTGGGGGCAGGGCCGGACACCGGGGAGCTGTTTTTT.

The V and J genes are TRBV19 and TRBJ2-5, with D perhaps matching TRBD2 (7 bases). Germline-derived CDR1 and CDR2 are LNHDA and SQIVND (reference sequence). V gave up 5 bases and J gave up 5 bases, with 18 bases separating them. The CDR3 has 15 amino acids. CDR3 sequence: CASSLRGGEYETQYF. The CDR3 bases are TGTGCCAGTAGTTTGAGGGGGGGCGAGTATGAGACCCAGTACTTC.

V and J are TRBV11-2 and TRBJ2-7, with D possibly being TRBD2 (7 bases). Trimming stripped 6 bases from V and 5 bases from J, with 14 bases between. Germline values: CDR1 SGHAT, CDR2 FQNNGV. This CDR3 is 13 amino acids long. This chain's CDR3 is CASRMGGGDEQYF. CDR3 DNA sequence: TGTGCCAGCAGGATGGGGGGGGGCGACGAGCAGTACTTC.

This sequence joins TRBV4-3 and TRBJ2-7, with 8 bases that match TRBD1. The germline V gene encodes CDR1 LGHNA and CDR2 YSLEER. The CDR3 runs to 15 residues. V shed 4 bases, J shed 3 bases, and the junction held 8 bases outside the gene matches. The CDR3 nucleotides read TGCGCCAGCAGCCGAGCGGCAGGGGGCGTCTACGAGCAGTACTTC. Its protein product is CASSRAAGGVYEQYF.

This chain uses TRBV4-1 with TRBJ2-7, with 7 nucleotides matching TRBD1. This CDR3 has 14 amino acids. After removal of 3 bases from V and 5 bases from J, the junction contained 7 bases not matched to a gene. From germline, CDR1 is MGHRA and CDR2 YSYEKL. The CDR3 DNA follows: TGCGCCAGCAGCCACGCAAGAACAGGGGACGAGCAGTACTTC. Translated, it gives CASSHARTGDEQYF.

Of note for this clone: Other DNA variants within this sample encode the same CDR3. The V call is TRBV19, the J call TRBJ1-5; D unresolved. This CDR3 has 12 amino acids. The V gene lost 3 bases and the J gene lost 4 bases, with 4 bases spanning the gap. Germline-derived CDR1 and CDR2 are LNHDA and SQIVND (reference sequence). The CDR3 protein is CASSIRNQPQHF. The CDR3 nucleotides read TGTGCCAGTAGTATCCGTAATCAGCCCCAGCATTTT.

This sequence joins TRBV19 and TRBJ1-2, with no clear D. The germline gives CDR1 LNHDA, CDR2 SQIVND (reference sequence). V dropped 1 base and J dropped 7 bases, with 10 bases sitting between them. The CDR3 has 13 residues. Written as DNA, the CDR3 is TGTGCCAGTAGTATAGGAGGAACCCCTGGCTACACCTTC. Translation gives CASSIGGTPGYTF.

This clone was detected only once. The chain has TRBV6-2 or TRBV6-3 and TRBJ1-5, with D hard to call. V shed 0 bases and J shed 0 bases, with 12 bases lying between them. The CDR3 consists of 17 residues. Germline CDR1 is MNHEY and CDR2 is SVGEGT. The CDR3 nucleotides are TGTGCCAGCAGTTACTCGGCTCGAGGGCTTAGCAATCAGCCCCAGCATTTT. Its protein product is CASSYSARGLSNQPQHF.

V usage is TRBV10-1 and J usage is TRBJ1-2, with D unclear. Germline V gene lookup returns CDR1 WNHNN and CDR2 SYGVQD (reference sequence). With 3 bases removed from V and 4 bases from J, the gap between germline ends came to 6 bases. This CDR3 spans 12 amino acids. CDR3 in DNA: TGCGCCAGCAGTGATGGAGGCTATGGCTACACCTTC. Protein: CASSDGGYGYTF.